The next 14 T cell receptor beta chains were all read from a single sample in a study of multiple sclerosis patients with progressive multifocal leukoencephalopathy. Time point specified: before natalizumab initiation. The repertoire was sequenced with immunoSEQ multiplex PCR; TCRdb's copy has only in-frame clones and lacks some. Of 25,000 to 30,000 clones listed, more than 70% are singletons. The material sequenced was PBMCs. The origin of the receptors is a human donor with multiple sclerosis.

CDR3 sequence: CASSFSGGGDTGELFF. DNA of the CDR3: TGTGCCAGCAGCTTCTCCGGAGGGGGAGACACCGGGGAGCTGTTTTTT. The chain joins TRBV7-3 to TRBJ2-2; D could derive from TRBD1 or TRBD2 (6 bases each). V was trimmed by 3 bases and J by 3 bases, leaving 14 bases between them. Per germline, CDR1 SGHTA and CDR2 FQGTGA. This CDR3 spans 16 amino acids. The full variable domain, rest sourced from reference TRBV7-3 and TRBJ2-2, is GAGVSQTPSNKVTEKGKYVELRCDPISGHTALYWYRQSLGQGPEFLIYFQGTGAADDSGLPNDRFFAVRPEGSVSTLKIQRTERGDSAVYLCASSFSGGGDTGELFFGEGSRLTVL.

This chain connects TRBV30 to TRBJ2-7, with TRBD2 as a possible D gene (6 bases). With 4 bases removed from V and 9 bases from J, the gap between germline ends came to 16 bases. Germline CDR1 GTSNPN, CDR2 SVGIG (reference sequence). The CDR3 loop spans 12 amino acids. This CDR3 is CAWNLSGRTQYF. The DNA for the CDR3 is TGTGCCTGGAATCTGTCGGGGAGGACGCAGTACTTC.

CDR3 protein: CASSDRDNYGYTF. The DNA of the CDR3 is TGTGCCAGCAGTGATCGGGACAACTATGGCTACACCTTC. This rearrangement joins TRBV6-1 to TRBJ1-2; a weak D match, TRBD1 (5 bases). The CDR3 sequence is 13 residues long. Trimming removed 3 bases at V and 2 bases at J, with 7 bases between. Germline CDR1 is MNHNS and CDR2 is SASEGT.

The gene calls are TRBV6-1 and TRBJ1-1; D is uncertain. V lost 7 bases and J lost 3, with 15 bases in between. Germline V CDR1 and CDR2: MNHNS, SASEGT. This CDR3 region has 14 residues. The CDR3 DNA reads as TGTGCCAGCACCCGAAGCACAGCCTACACTGAAGCTTTCTTT. Its translation is CASTRSTAYTEAFF.

The chain couples TRBV21-1 to TRBJ1-3. TRBV21-1 is a listed pseudogene. This CDR3 is built from 15 residues. The CDR3 loop is CASSKEVKGGNTIYF. CDR3 DNA sequence: TGTGCCAGCAGCAAAGAAGTAAAAGGAGGAAACACCATATATTTT.

The genes are TRBV5-1 and TRBJ1-1; 10 bases are shared with TRBD1. CDR1 is SGHRS, CDR2 YFSETQ, per germline. Trimming removed 4 bases from V and 5 bases from J; junction bases left unmatched: 8. This CDR3 contains 15 residues. The CDR3 region is CASSPQGQGGTEAFF. CDR3 coding DNA: TGCGCCAGCAGCCCCCAAGGACAGGGGGGGACTGAAGCTTTCTTT.

This rearrangement joins TRBV19 to TRBJ1-1; TRBD1 matches at 8 bases. Germline-derived CDR1 and CDR2 are LNHDA and SQIVND (reference sequence). Trimming cost V 5 bases and J 4 bases; bases outside gene matches: 9. CDR3 size: 15 residues. The CDR3 DNA reads as TGTGCCAGTAGTCCTTACGACAGGGGACGCACTGAAGCTTTCTTT. It translates to CASSPYDRGRTEAFF.

This sequence joins TRBV5-6 and TRBJ1-6; the match to TRBD1 covers 8 bases. Per germline, CDR1 SGHDT and CDR2 YYEEEE. The CDR3 extends over 15 amino acids. V was pared by 6 bases and J by 7 bases, with 9 bases of the junction left unmatched. CDR3 amino acids: CASTFLDRENSPLHF. The CDR3, as DNA: TGTGCCAGCACCTTCCTGGACAGGGAAAATTCACCCCTCCACTTT.

Concerning this clone: A read error may produce the germline difference seen at one junction end. The chain employs TRBV15 and TRBJ2-5; 8 nucleotides agree with TRBD1. This CDR3 has 15 residues. The germline V gene has CDR1 LNHNV and CDR2 YYDKDF (reference sequence). The CDR3 here is CATSRGTGIQGTQYF. The DNA of the CDR3 is TGTGCCACCAGCAGAGGGACAGGGATTCAAGGGACCCAGTACTTC.

V and J are TRBV5-4 and TRBJ2-5; 7 positions agree with TRBD2. The junction had 13 bases not matched to a gene; V was cut back by 4 bases and J by 4 bases. Germline CDR1 and CDR2: SGHNT and YYREEE (reference sequence). The CDR3 is made up of 16 amino acids. The CDR3 sequence: CASSPIWAGGGETQYF. The CDR3 bases are TGTGCCAGCAGCCCCATCTGGGCCGGCGGGGGAGAGACCCAGTACTTC.

The chain recombines TRBV29-1 with TRBJ1-5, with TRBD1 matching 7 bases. This CDR3 comprises 13 residues. The V gene's germline CDR1 is SQVTM and CDR2 ANQGSEA. Unmatched junction bases numbered 6, after V lost 6 bases and J lost 4 bases. The CDR3 bases are TGCAGCGTGGTACCGACAGGGAATCAGCCCCAGCATTTT. It encodes CSVVPTGNQPQHF.

The CDR3 here is CASSRTGGYDTQYF. CDR3 coding DNA: TGTGCCAGCAGTAGAACGGGGGGGTATGATACGCAGTATTTT. The rearrangement links TRBV7-3 to TRBJ2-3; 8 nucleotides match TRBD2. In germline, CDR1 is SGHTA, CDR2 FQGTGA. V lost 6 bases, J lost 6 bases, and 8 bases stayed unmatched. CDR3 length equals 14 residues.

This rearrangement joins TRBV10-3 to TRBJ1-1, with D uncertain. Trimming took off 4 bases at V and 6 bases at J, with 15 bases between the two ends. Germline V lookup: CDR1 ENHRY, CDR2 SYGVKD. The CDR3 contains 14 residues. This CDR3 reads CAISGGWGVPEAFF. The CDR3 DNA reads TGTGCCATCAGTGGAGGGTGGGGAGTCCCTGAAGCTTTCTTT.

The chain has TRBV18 and TRBJ1-1; a weak D match, TRBD1 (6 bases). CDR1 and CDR2 (germline): KGHSH, LQKENI. CDR3 size: 14 residues. With 6 bases removed from V and 4 bases from J, the gap between germline ends came to 15 bases. As DNA, the CDR3 is TGTGCCAGCTCCGCGGGAGAGGGGGTCACTGAAGCTTTCTTT. This sequence encodes CASSAGEGVTEAFF. Filled out from reference TRBV18 and TRBJ1-1, the complete variable domain reads NAGVMQNPRHLVRRRGQEARLRCSPMKGHSHVYWYRQLPEEGLKFMVYLQKENIIDESGMPKERFSAEFPKEGPSILRIQQVVRGDSAAYFCASSAGEGVTEAFFGQGTRLTVV.